A single TCR beta chain is shown here with its context. What antigen it recognizes has not been identified. The record originates from a study of alternative splicing in chronic myeloid leukemia remission (dated by TCRdb to the early 2020s). The study in broad terms: RNA sequencing was used to profile peripheral blood taken from chronic-phase CML patients both at diagnosis and at remission, and those profiles were then compared against healthy donors. The median age was around 53 years at diagnosis and about 61 at remission, while healthy controls had a median age of about 35. Total RNA was extracted with Trizol from peripheral blood mononuclear cells of diagnosis, remission and control samples. Female/male counts were 11/5 for diagnosis samples, 8/3 for remission samples and 2/4 for controls. Results and caveats for the whole study, not just this receptor: Blood cell composition differed strongly by timepoint, shifting from myeloid progenitor enrichment at diagnosis to mature lymphoid enrichment at remission. Blood cell composition at remission was reconfigured to resemble lymphoid cell-enriched normal controls.

As normal controls, peripheral blood was provided by six healthy donors. The germline V gene (reference sequence) supplies CDR1 LNHDA and CDR2 SQIVND. The CDR3, from cysteine to phenylalanine, totals 16 residues. The DNA sequence is not available. The library was produced with bulk RNA-seq. The TruSeq Stranded RNA sample prep kit was used to generate libraries of poly-A-enriched mRNA from an input of about 0.92 ug total RNA. Each sample was sequenced in triplicate using paired-end sequencing on a HiSeq 2500. A read length of 125 nucleotides per mate was used for RNA-seq. Concerning the study's data processing: After trimming, reads were aligned to hg38 using STAR v2.7, and quality control was handled by FASTQC, RSeQC and multiqc. Salmon 0.14.1 was used to quantify gene expression levels as transcripts per million (TPM). Principal component analysis suggested that transcriptomic profiles were not driven by trial, library batch, sequencing batch, treatment regimen or sex. One entry per CDR3 protein sequence results from the TCRdb reprocessing of the reads, with DNA left out. The V and J calls come from TCRdb's annotation, not from the publication. The sample data list several hundred distinct CDR3 sequences, and 95% to 98% of these were observed just once. Jointly, the top ten make up approximately 15% of the sample.

The sequence derives from a person in their thirties or forties in good health. Sequenced sample: PBMCs. The sequence joins TRBV19 to TRBJ1-1. CDR3 region: CASSIGGALMNTEAFF.